A single sample gave rise to the 30 T cell receptor beta chains below, sequenced in a study of Graves' ophthalmopathy and Graves' hyperthyroidism. Using RNA transcripts, the TCR beta CDR3 regions were amplified. First-round RT-PCR employed HTBI primers, with a second-round multiplex PCR after it. MiXCR, run by TCRdb on the multiplex PCR reads, gives a single entry per CDR3 protein. The sample lists roughly 420,000 distinct CDR3 sequences; around 21% were seen once. The specimen was peripheral blood. These receptors were taken from a woman in her late teens or twenties with stable Graves' hyperthyroidism.

This chain links TRBV5-1 with TRBJ2-7, with TRBD1 matching 9 bases. The CDR3 extends over 14 amino acids. V was clipped by 4 bases and J by 5 bases; unmatched bases: 7. CDR1 is SGHRS, CDR2 YFSETQ, per germline. The CDR3 here is CASSQQGARDEQYF. CDR3 nucleotide sequence: TGCGCCAGCAGCCAACAGGGGGCCAGGGACGAGCAGTACTTC.

This clonotype occurred many times. The V call is TRBV12-3 or TRBV12-4, the J call TRBJ2-7; D perhaps matches TRBD1 (5 bases). The CDR3 is 14 residues long. Trimming left V 3 bases short and J 3 bases short, with 12 bases between. The CDR3 DNA is TGTGCCAGCAGTTTGGCAGGGTCATTCTACGAGCAGTACTTC. The encoded protein is CASSLAGSFYEQYF.

The chain combines TRBV6-5 with TRBJ1-2, with 8 bases matching TRBD1. The length of the CDR3 is 14 residues. J was trimmed by 3 bases and V by 0 bases; bases with no gene match: 0. CDR1 is MNHEY and CDR2 is SVGAGI in the germline V gene. The CDR3 loop is CASSYSDRDYGYTF. The CDR3 DNA is TGTGCCAGCAGTTACTCGGACAGGGACTATGGCTACACCTTC.

This clonotype was observed many times. The chain employs TRBV12-3 or TRBV12-4 and TRBJ2-7; no reliable D call. The CDR3 consists of 13 residues. V was pared by 0 bases and J by 2 bases, with 5 bases between. CDR3 in DNA: TGTGCCAGCAGTTTAGCGCTAGCCTACGAGCAGTACTTC. Translating gives CASSLALAYEQYF.

This clonotype was counted many times. The rearrangement uses TRBV27 and TRBJ2-7; 9 nucleotides align to TRBD2. The CDR3 has 17 amino acids. From germline, CDR1 is MNHEY and CDR2 SMNVEV (reference sequence). Trimming removed 6 bases from V and 2 bases from J; junction bases left unmatched: 14. The CDR3 DNA is TGTGCCAGCAGCCGCCTAGGAAGCGGGGGGTACCCCTACGAGCAGTACTTC. Translated: CASSRLGSGGYPYEQYF.

This clonotype was observed at least ten times. The chain links TRBV19 to TRBJ1-1, with 8 bases aligning to TRBD1. The length of the CDR3 is 14 residues. V lost 7 bases to trimming and J lost 0 bases; unmatched junction nucleotides: 4. CDR1 is LNHDA, CDR2 SQIVND, per germline (reference sequence). The CDR3 DNA follows: TGTGCCAGTACTCTGGACAGGGTGAACACTGAAGCTTTCTTT. It encodes CASTLDRVNTEAFF.

This clonotype has ten or more counts. The chain combines TRBV5-1 with TRBJ1-1, with 7 bases identical to TRBD1. The CDR3 totals 14 residues. V lost 0 bases and J lost 4; bases outside the gene matches: 3. Germline V lookup: CDR1 SGHRS, CDR2 YFSETQ. CDR3 DNA: TGCGCCAGCAGCTTGGCAGGGGGGAGCACTGAAGCTTTCTTT. The encoded protein is CASSLAGGSTEAFF.

This chain connects TRBV7-2 to TRBJ2-5; D is unclear. This CDR3 region has 15 residues. Germline CDR1 and CDR2: SGHTA and FQGNSA. V lost 6 bases to trimming and J lost 5 bases, with 19 bases between them. CDR3 region: CASSSDWLDLETQYF. In DNA form, the CDR3 reads TGTGCCAGCAGTTCTGACTGGCTTGATTTGGAGACCCAGTACTTC.

This chain joins TRBV6-2 or TRBV6-3 and TRBJ1-1; 7 nucleotides line up with TRBD1. The CDR3 sequence is 16 residues long. V trimming: 6 bases; J trimming: 0 bases; junction bases outside the gene matches: 10. Germline V lookup: CDR1 MNHEY, CDR2 SVGEGT. The CDR3 is CASRSLRGLMNTEAFF. The CDR3 region has the DNA TGTGCCAGCAGAAGCCTTAGGGGGCTCATGAACACTGAAGCTTTCTTT.

The gene calls are TRBV12-3 or TRBV12-4 and TRBJ2-2, with 8 nucleotides matching TRBD1. Trimming removed 5 bases from V and 6 bases from J; junction bases left unmatched: 8. CDR3 length equals 15 residues. Written as DNA, the CDR3 is TGTGCCAGCAGTACCAGGGGGCTTTTGGCCGGGGAGCTGTTTTTT. The encoded protein is CASSTRGLLAGELFF.

This clonotype occurred many times. The rearrangement joins TRBV27 to TRBJ1-3, with D unresolved. V was clipped by 4 bases and J by 6 bases, with 10 bases between them. This CDR3 is 13 amino acids long. Germline assignment: CDR1 MNHEY and CDR2 SMNVEV (reference sequence). CDR3 region: CASSSSSVNTIYF. CDR3 nucleotides: TGTGCCAGCAGTTCGAGCTCCGTAAACACCATATATTTT.

Ten or more counts support this clonotype. The rearrangement joins TRBV27 to TRBJ1-2; no reliable D call. Germline CDR1 MNHEY, CDR2 SMNVEV (reference sequence). V was trimmed by 2 bases and J by 8 bases, leaving 12 bases between them. CDR3 size: 13 residues. The CDR3 is CASSLGPVYGYTF. DNA for the CDR3: TGTGCCAGCAGTTTAGGGCCTGTGTACGGCTACACCTTC.

This clonotype came up many times. The chain employs TRBV5-1 and TRBJ2-7, with 10 bases fitting TRBD1. V lost 5 bases, J lost 2 bases, and 4 bases stayed unmatched. Germline CDR1 and CDR2: SGHRS and YFSETQ. The CDR3 has 14 amino acids. The CDR3 region is CASRQGQGTYEQYF. The CDR3 nucleotides are TGCGCCAGCAGACAGGGACAGGGGACCTACGAGCAGTACTTC.

Ten or more counts support this clonotype. This chain joins TRBV7-9 and TRBJ1-1, with TRBD1 matching over 7 bases. V shed 3 bases, J shed 8 bases, and the junction held 6 bases outside the gene matches. CDR3 length equals 13 residues. Looked up from germline, CDR1 is SEHNR and CDR2 is FQNEAQ (reference sequence). As DNA, the CDR3 is TGTGCCAGCAGCTTTAAAGGACAGGCCGAAGCTTTCTTT. It translates to CASSFKGQAEAFF.

This clonotype was picked up a small number of times. With a much larger clone just one base away, this may be a read error. The CDR3 is CASSQDSGETQCF. As DNA, the CDR3 is TGTGCCAGCAGCCAAGATTCGGGAGAGACCCAGTGCTTC. This chain uses TRBV4-2 with TRBJ2-5; D possibly corresponds to TRBD2 (6 bases). Germline lookup yields CDR1 LGHNA and CDR2 YNFKEQ. This CDR3 has 13 amino acids.

This sequence joins TRBV4-1 and TRBJ2-7; 7 nucleotides agree with TRBD1. This CDR3 has 15 amino acids. With 4 bases clipped from V and 0 bases from J, the junction kept 6 bases outside the gene matches. CDR1 is MGHRA and CDR2 is YSYEKL in the germline V gene. The CDR3 bases are TGCGCCAGCAGCCTAGAAGGGGACAGCTCCTACGAGCAGTACTTC. Residues: CASSLEGDSSYEQYF.

At least ten counts were recorded for this clonotype. This chain joins TRBV5-4 and TRBJ2-5, with D possibly being TRBD2 (5 bases). Trimming removed 1 base from V and 1 base from J, with 8 bases in between. Germline V lookup: CDR1 SGHNT, CDR2 YYREEE (reference sequence). The CDR3 consists of 14 residues. DNA for the CDR3: TGTGCCAGCAGCTTGCGGCTAGCCCAAGAGACCCAGTACTTC. Translating gives CASSLRLAQETQYF.

This clonotype was picked up many times. V usage is TRBV5-1 and J usage is TRBJ2-5, with 7 positions matching TRBD1. This CDR3 is 17 amino acids long. V lost 4 bases to trimming and J lost 0 bases; unmatched junction nucleotides: 12. Germline V gene sequence: CDR1 SGHRS, CDR2 YFSETQ. The DNA for the CDR3 is TGCGCCAGCAGCCCTCTACAGGGGCCGACTTACCAAGAGACCCAGTACTTC. Its protein is CASSPLQGPTYQETQYF.

The table lists this clonotype with a few counts. The chain uses TRBV12-3 or TRBV12-4 and TRBJ2-2; D perhaps matches TRBD2 (6 bases). Between the trimmed V and J ends, which lost 4 bases and 5 bases, there was a span of 8 bases. The CDR3 is 13 residues long. The CDR3 loop reads CASSSAGTGELFF. The CDR3 DNA follows: TGTGCCAGCAGTTCCGCGGGGACCGGGGAGCTGTTTTTT.

This clonotype was recorded at least ten times. The chain is built from TRBV7-9 and TRBJ2-4; no clear D. Germline CDR1 is SEHNR and CDR2 is FQNEAQ (reference sequence). V lost 2 bases and J lost 3, with 11 bases in between. The CDR3 runs to 15 residues. The CDR3 loop reads CASSLFLQSKNIQYF. CDR3 nucleotides: TGTGCCAGCAGCTTATTTTTACAGAGCAAAAACATTCAGTACTTC.

This chain connects TRBV30 to TRBJ2-7, with unresolved D. This CDR3 has 13 residues. Trimming pared 1 base from V and 0 bases from J, leaving 7 bases between. Germline loops: CDR1 GTSNPN, CDR2 SVGIG (reference sequence). The CDR3 is CAWSDSYSYEQYF. DNA of the CDR3: TGTGCCTGGAGTGACAGCTACTCCTACGAGCAGTACTTC.

Many counts were recorded for this clonotype. The gene calls are TRBV7-9 and TRBJ2-5, with 9 bases aligning to TRBD1. This CDR3 contains 16 residues. Germline V gene lookup returns CDR1 SEHNR and CDR2 FQNEAQ (reference sequence). V was pared by 5 bases and J by 2 bases, with 9 bases of the junction left unmatched. Here the CDR3 DNA reads TGTGCCAGCAGCCTAGGAGGGGGACAGGGACAAGAGACCCAGTACTTC. Translation: CASSLGGGQGQETQYF.

This clonotype has at least ten counts. The chain carries TRBV24-1 and TRBJ2-2, with 10 bases that match TRBD2. V was clipped by 7 bases and J by 3 bases; unmatched bases: 4. The CDR3 length is 15 residues. Germline assignment: CDR1 KGHDR and CDR2 SFDVKD. DNA for the CDR3: TGTGCCACCAGGTCGCTAGCGGGAGACACCGGGGAGCTGTTTTTT. It codes for CATRSLAGDTGELFF.

V gene TRBV20-1 combines with J gene TRBJ2-7; 9 bases align to TRBD1. The germline CDR1 and CDR2 sequences are DFQATT and SNEGSKA (reference sequence). With 4 bases clipped from V and 2 bases from J, the junction kept 6 bases outside the gene matches. This CDR3 is built from 14 residues. CDR3 DNA sequence: TGCAGTGCTATAACCGGGACAGGGACCTACGAGCAGTACTTC. Residues: CSAITGTGTYEQYF.

CDR3 amino acids: CASRTGSTGELFF. CDR3 coding DNA: TGTGCCAGCAGGACAGGGTCTACCGGGGAGCTGTTTTTT. This chain joins TRBV28 and TRBJ2-2, with 7 bases that match TRBD1. The CDR3 extends over 13 amino acids. Germline values: CDR1 MDHEN, CDR2 SYDVKM. The V segment lost 6 bases and the J segment 5 bases; nucleotides outside the gene matches: 3.

This clonotype appeared many times. An end of the junction does not agree with germline; a read error may underlie this. The J gene is TRBJ2-4, the V gene TRBV6-2 or TRBV6-3; D could derive from TRBD1 or TRBD2 (7 bases each). Germline assignment: CDR1 MNHEY and CDR2 SVGEGT. The CDR3 spans 15 residues. CDR3 region: CASSFGGGGKNIKYF. The CDR3 region has the DNA TGTGCCAGCAGTTTCGGGGGAGGGGGCAAAAACATTAAGTACTTC.

This clonotype was detected many times. The genes are TRBV4-1 and TRBJ2-7; 8 bases fit TRBD2. The germline CDR1 and CDR2 sequences are MGHRA and YSYEKL. With V trimmed by 4 bases and J by 0 bases, 8 bases remained unmatched. The CDR3 has 16 amino acids. The CDR3 here is CASSRGSGSSSYEQYF. The CDR3 DNA reads as TGCGCCAGCAGCCGGGGGAGCGGGAGTAGCTCCTACGAGCAGTACTTC.

Only a few counts were recorded for this clonotype. This chain connects TRBV5-1 to TRBJ2-5; D tentatively reads TRBD1 or TRBD2 (5 bases each). CDR3 length: 16 amino acids. Trimming shortened V by 0 bases and J by 5 bases, and 17 bases separated the two germline ends. Germline lookup yields CDR1 SGHRS and CDR2 YFSETQ. CDR3 nucleotides: TGCGCCAGCAGCTTGGCCGAGGCAGGGAGCTTGGAGACCCAGTACTTC. Its translation: CASSLAEAGSLETQYF. The full variable domain, rest sourced from reference TRBV5-1 and TRBJ2-5, is KAGVTQTPRYLIKTRGQQVTLSCSPISGHRSVSWYQQTPGQGLQFLFEYFSETQRNKGNFPGRFSGRQFSNSRSEMNVSTLELGDSALYLCASSLAEAGSLETQYFGPGTRLLVL.

This clonotype was picked up many times. This chain uses TRBV25-1 with TRBJ2-7; 10 bases align to TRBD2. The CDR3 runs to 15 residues. The germline V gene has CDR1 MGHDK and CDR2 SYGVNS. J gave up 7 bases and V 2 bases, and 8 bases lay outside the gene matches. As DNA, the CDR3 is TGTGCCAGCAGTGAAGGGCTAGCGGGAGTGGGAGAGCAGTACTTC. Translated: CASSEGLAGVGEQYF.

This clonotype was counted between two and nine times. This chain uses TRBV12-3 or TRBV12-4 with TRBJ2-7; D remains ambiguous. There are 14 residues in the CDR3. V was trimmed by 5 bases and J by 2 bases, leaving 13 bases between them. CDR3 in amino acids: CASSERRLAYEQYF. CDR3 bases: TGTGCCAGCAGTGAGAGGCGGCTAGCCTACGAGCAGTACTTC.